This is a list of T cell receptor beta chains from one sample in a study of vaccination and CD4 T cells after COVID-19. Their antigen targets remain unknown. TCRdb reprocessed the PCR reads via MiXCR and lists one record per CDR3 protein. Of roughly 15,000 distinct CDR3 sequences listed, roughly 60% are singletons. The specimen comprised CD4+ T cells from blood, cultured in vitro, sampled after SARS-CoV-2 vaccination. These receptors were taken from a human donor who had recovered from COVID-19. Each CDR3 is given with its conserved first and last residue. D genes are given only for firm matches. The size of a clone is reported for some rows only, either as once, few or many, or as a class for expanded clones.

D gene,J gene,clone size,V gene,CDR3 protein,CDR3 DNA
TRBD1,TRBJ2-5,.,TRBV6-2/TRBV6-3,CASRRTGEETQYF,TGTGCCAGCAGGAGGACAGGAGAGGAGACCCAGTACTTC
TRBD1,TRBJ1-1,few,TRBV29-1,CSVGTGGRAFF,TGCAGCGTGGGGACAGGGGGCAGAGCTTTCTTT
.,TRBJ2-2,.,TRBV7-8,CASRSPGELFF,TGTGCCAGCCGTAGTCCCGGGGAGCTGTTTTTT
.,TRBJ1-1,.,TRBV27,CASSYPRRKGTEAFF,TGTGCCAGCAGTTACCCCAGGCGGAAGGGGACTGAAGCTTTCTTT
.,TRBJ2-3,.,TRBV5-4,CASSLPGQGTDTQYF,TGTGCCAGCAGCTTACCGGGACAAGGCACAGATACGCAGTATTTT
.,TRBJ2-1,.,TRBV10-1,CASSDGAYNEQFF,TGCGCCAGCAGTGACGGAGCCTACAATGAGCAGTTCTTC
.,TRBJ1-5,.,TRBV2,CASSEGGTPQHF,TGTGCCAGCAGTGAGGGGGGGACGCCCCAGCATTTT
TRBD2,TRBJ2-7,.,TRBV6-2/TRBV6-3,CASRRTSGGYEQYF,TGTGCCAGCAGGAGGACTAGCGGGGGGTACGAGCAGTACTTC
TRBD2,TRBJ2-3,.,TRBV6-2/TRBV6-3,CASRGLAGTDTQYF,TGTGCCAGCAGAGGACTAGCGGGCACAGATACGCAGTATTTT
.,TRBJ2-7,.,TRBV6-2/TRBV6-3,CASRPTWPYEQYF,TGTGCCAGCAGACCCACTTGGCCCTACGAGCAGTACTTC
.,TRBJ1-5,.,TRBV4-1,CASSPDSSNQPQHF,TGCGCCAGCAGCCCGGACAGCAGCAATCAGCCCCAGCATTTT
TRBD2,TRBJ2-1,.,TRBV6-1,CASRGTSGTYNEQFF,TGTGCCAGCAGGGGGACTAGCGGGACATACAATGAGCAGTTCTTC
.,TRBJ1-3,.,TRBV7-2,CASSLAGQGTGNTIYF,TGTGCCAGCAGCTTAGCTGGGCAGGGGACTGGAAACACCATATATTTT
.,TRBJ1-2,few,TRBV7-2,CASSLDSGDYGYTF,TGTGCCAGCAGCTTAGACTCAGGGGACTATGGCTACACCTTC
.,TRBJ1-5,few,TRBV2,CASRARTGDNQPQHF,TGTGCCAGCAGAGCCCGGACGGGAGACAATCAGCCCCAGCATTTT
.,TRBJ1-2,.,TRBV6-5,CASSYGQGRNYGYTF,TGTGCCAGCAGTTACGGGCAGGGGCGAAACTATGGCTACACCTTC
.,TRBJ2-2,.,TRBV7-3,CASSQWQGGGELFF,TGTGCCAGCAGCCAATGGCAGGGCGGCGGGGAGCTGTTTTTT
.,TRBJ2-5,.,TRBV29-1,CSGGAETQYF,TGCAGCGGGGGGGCAGAGACCCAGTACTTC
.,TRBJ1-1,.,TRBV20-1,CSARDPGTVNTEAFF,TGCAGTGCTAGAGATCCGGGGACGGTGAACACTGAAGCTTTCTTT
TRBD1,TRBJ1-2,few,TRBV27,CASRILGQGASSGYTF,TGTGCCAGCAGGATTCTCGGACAGGGGGCAAGTAGTGGTTACACCTTC
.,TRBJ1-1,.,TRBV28,CASSARSGANTEAFF,TGTGCCAGCAGTGCCCGTTCGGGGGCGAACACTGAAGCTTTCTTT
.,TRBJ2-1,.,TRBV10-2,CASSDGYNEQFF,TGCGCCAGCAGTGACGGTTACAATGAGCAGTTCTTC
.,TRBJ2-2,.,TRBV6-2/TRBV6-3,CASSYSGGRELFF,TGTGCCAGCAGCTACTCCGGGGGCCGGGAGCTGTTTTTT
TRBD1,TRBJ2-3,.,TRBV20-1,CSADTPTGEATDTQYF,TGCAGTGCTGACACCCCGACAGGGGAAGCCACAGATACGCAGTATTTT
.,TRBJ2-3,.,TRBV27,CASSSSGRRPTDTQYF,TGTGCCAGCAGTTCCTCAGGACGGAGACCCACAGATACGCAGTATTTT